These 13 T cell receptor beta chains originate from one sample sequenced in a study of shared T cell receptors in the human thymus (dated by TCRdb to 2020 to 2022). Library creation used the immunoSEQ multiplex PCR assay. The immuneACCESS repertoire file appears here via TCRdb, limited to in-frame rearrangements. These files lack a portion of the clones; in checked studies, under half of the deficit traces to unresolved V genes, and the cause of the others is not known. The sample table contains around 68,000 clones; only one count was recorded for about 95% of them. The top ten constitute roughly 0.033% of the sample. The specimen sequenced was thymocytes. Receptors were obtained from a human donor.

The chain recombines TRBV5-1 with TRBJ2-3; tentative D call: TRBD1 (6 bases). This CDR3 is built from 19 residues. Per the germline V gene, CDR1 is SGHRS and CDR2 is YFSETQ. V was pared by 3 bases and J by 0 bases, with 23 bases between. For the CDR3, the DNA is TGCGCCAGCAGCTCCGCCAGTGTAGGACAGAAACTTAGCACAGATACGCAGTATTTT. This gives the protein CASSSASVGQKLSTDTQYF. The full variable domain, in which reference TRBV5-1 and TRBJ2-3 provide the parts outside the CDR3, is KAGVTQTPRYLIKTRGQQVTLSCSPISGHRSVSWYQQTPGQGLQFLFEYFSETQRNKGNFPGRFSGRQFSNSRSEMNVSTLELGDSALYLCASSSASVGQKLSTDTQYFGPGTRLTVL.

The chain recombines TRBV11-3 with TRBJ1-4; TRBD1 agrees at 7 bases. Trimming took 5 bases from V and 6 from J; bases not matched to a gene: 21. The CDR3 runs to 19 residues. Germline values: CDR1 SGHNT, CDR2 YENEEA. In DNA, the CDR3 is TGTGCCAGCAGCAAGATAGGATTTAAAACGGGACAGCGGGATGAAAAACTGTTTTTT. It encodes CASSKIGFKTGQRDEKLFF.

The genes are TRBV28 and TRBJ1-2; possible D gene TRBD1, 5 bases. Germline V CDR1 and CDR2: MDHEN, SYDVKM. The CDR3 has 14 residues. Trimming left V 3 bases short and J 13 bases short, with 21 bases between. CDR3 loop: CASSFQGHRRITTF. Written as DNA, the CDR3 is TGTGCCAGCAGTTTCCAGGGCCATAGGAGAATTACCACCTTC.

This clone was counted a single time. This chain connects TRBV5-8 to TRBJ1-2, with 9 bases lining up with TRBD1. This CDR3 is 13 amino acids long. Per the germline V gene, CDR1 is SGHTS and CDR2 is YDEGEE. V was pared by 6 bases and J by 3 bases, with 3 bases of the junction left unmatched. CDR3 coding DNA: TGTGCCAGCACGGGACAGGGAGACTATGGCTACACCTTC. Its translation: CASTGQGDYGYTF.

The chain employs TRBV7-9 and TRBJ1-2, with D uncertain. CDR3 length: 13 residues. The V gene's germline CDR1 is SEHNR and CDR2 FQNEAQ (reference sequence). The V end was cut by 5 bases, the J end by 5 bases, with 12 bases between. The CDR3 nucleotides are TGTGCCAGCAGCCCCCGGTCGGGATATGGCTACACCTTC. Its protein is CASSPRSGYGYTF. The full variable domain, with the rest looked up from reference TRBV7-9 and TRBJ1-2, is DTGVSQNPRHKITKRGQNVTFRCDPISEHNRLYWYRQTLGQGPEFLTYFQNEAQLEKSRLLSDRFSAERPKGSFSTLEIQRTEQGDSAMYLCASSPRSGYGYTFGSGTRLTVV.

The V gene is TRBV28, the J gene TRBJ2-3; possible D gene TRBD1, 5 bases. The CDR3 totals 17 residues. Per germline, CDR1 MDHEN and CDR2 SYDVKM. Trimming removed 3 bases at V and 0 bases at J, with 16 bases between. The CDR3 DNA reads as TGTGCCAGCAGTTTGGATCCACAGGATACTAGCACAGATACGCAGTATTTT. It translates to CASSLDPQDTSTDTQYF. The full variable domain, in which reference TRBV28 and TRBJ2-3 provide the parts outside the CDR3, is DVKVTQSSRYLVKRTGEKVFLECVQDMDHENMFWYRQDPGLGLRLIYFSYDVKMKEKGDIPEGYSVSREKKERFSLILESASTNQTSMYLCASSLDPQDTSTDTQYFGPGTRLTVL.

The chain joins TRBV11-1 to TRBJ2-3; the match to TRBD1 covers 9 bases. The germline V gene encodes CDR1 SGHAT and CDR2 FQDESV (reference sequence). V was pared by 5 bases and J by 3 bases, with 18 bases of the junction left unmatched. The CDR3 is 19 residues long. The CDR3 here is CASSLLLQVMGQGTDTQYF. The CDR3 nucleotides are TGTGCCAGCAGCCTCTTGTTGCAGGTTATGGGACAGGGAACAGATACGCAGTATTTT. The variable domain in full, with the rest retrieved from reference TRBV11-1 and TRBJ2-3, is EAEVAQSPRYKITEKSQAVAFWCDPISGHATLYWYRQILGQGPELLVQFQDESVVDDSQLPKDRFSAERLKGVDSTLKIQPAELGDSAMYLCASSLLLQVMGQGTDTQYFGPGTRLTVL.

V usage is TRBV9 and J usage is TRBJ2-2; 8 nucleotides agree with TRBD1. Germline values: CDR1 SGDLS, CDR2 YYNGEE. This CDR3 has 16 residues. The J segment lost 5 bases and the V segment lost 2 bases, leaving 8 bases of the junction unmatched. The CDR3 region has the DNA TGTGCCAGCAGCGTTGGGCAGGACAGGGTTACCGGGGAGCTGTTTTTT. Protein sequence: CASSVGQDRVTGELFF.

J is TRBJ1-1 and V is TRBV2, with D unclear. The length of the CDR3 is 16 residues. Germline CDR1 reads SNHLY; CDR2 reads FYNNEI. V lost 7 bases and J lost 4, with 22 bases in between. The CDR3 DNA follows: TGTGCCAGCACCCCCGGGTTAAGCGAAAAGAGCACTGAAGCTTTCTTT. Amino acids: CASTPGLSEKSTEAFF.

V gene TRBV5-1 combines with J gene TRBJ2-7; 11 nucleotides line up with TRBD1. Germline CDR1 reads SGHRS; CDR2 reads YFSETQ. With 4 bases clipped from V and 2 bases from J, the junction kept 8 bases outside the gene matches. The CDR3 runs 16 residues. The CDR3 loop is CASSPGRTGGTYEQYF. The CDR3 DNA is TGCGCCAGCAGCCCAGGGCGGACAGGGGGCACCTACGAGCAGTACTTC.

The chain has TRBV4-1 and TRBJ1-3; possible D gene TRBD1, 5 bases. Germline V gene sequence: CDR1 MGHRA, CDR2 YSYEKL. This CDR3 is built from 18 residues. Trimming shortened V by 0 bases and J by 2 bases, and 17 bases separated the two germline ends. The CDR3 loop reads CASSQDLSAGAAGNTIYF. CDR3 coding DNA: TGCGCCAGCAGCCAAGATCTTAGTGCCGGGGCAGCTGGAAACACCATATATTTT.

The chain carries TRBV7-2 and TRBJ1-5, with D perhaps TRBD1 (6 bases). The V end lost 2 bases, the J end lost 4 bases, and 21 bases lay between the germline ends. The CDR3 consists of 18 residues. The germline V gene has CDR1 SGHTA and CDR2 FQGNSA. This CDR3 reads CASSLNLGGRLKNQPQHF. The CDR3 coding sequence is TGTGCCAGCAGCTTAAACTTGGGGGGCAGGCTGAAGAATCAGCCCCAGCATTTT. Combining the CDR3 with reference TRBV7-2 and TRBJ1-5 gives the whole variable domain GAGVSQSPSNKVTEKGKDVELRCDPISGHTALYWYRQSLGQGLEFLIYFQGNSAPDKSGLPSDRFSAERTGGSVSTLTIQRTQQEDSAVYLCASSLNLGGRLKNQPQHFGDGTRLSIL.

The chain combines TRBV6-5 with TRBJ1-5; D gene uncertain. V was shortened by 3 bases and J by 0 bases, with 6 bases between the two germline ends. This CDR3 comprises 14 residues. Germline CDR1 is MNHEY and CDR2 is SVGAGI. CDR3 sequence reads: CASSYGNSNQPQHF. The CDR3 nucleotides are TGTGCCAGCAGTTATGGGAATAGCAATCAGCCCCAGCATTTT.